This TCR beta chain was sequenced in a study of glioma-infiltrating T cells after dendritic cell vaccination. Background on the study: Dendritic cell vaccine was injected intradermally three times, biweekly. Study results and caveats: Estimated pretreatment TIL content predicted outcome after dendritic cell vaccination.

Only patients with spare fresh-frozen tumor and over two years of follow-up were included. Before vaccination, two weeks after the third vaccination, and at progression, PBMC were collected. Turning to this clone: Its antigen is unknown.

Sequencing was performed with immunoSEQ multiplex PCR; in TCRdb, only in-frame clones are kept and a portion is missing. The sample yields over 80,000 clones, about 87% seen once. The clonotype originates from a human donor with glioblastoma. The sample consisted of blood, taken before dendritic cell vaccination.

This chain's CDR3 is CASSLLQGNRYEQYF. The CDR3 bases are TGTGCCAGCAGCTTATTACAGGGTAATCGGTACGAGCAGTACTTC. The gene calls are TRBV11-2 and TRBJ2-7; a weak D match, TRBD1 (6 bases). Germline V lookup: CDR1 SGHAT, CDR2 FQNNGV. The CDR3 extends over 15 amino acids. V gave up 2 bases and J gave up 4 bases, with 15 bases separating them.